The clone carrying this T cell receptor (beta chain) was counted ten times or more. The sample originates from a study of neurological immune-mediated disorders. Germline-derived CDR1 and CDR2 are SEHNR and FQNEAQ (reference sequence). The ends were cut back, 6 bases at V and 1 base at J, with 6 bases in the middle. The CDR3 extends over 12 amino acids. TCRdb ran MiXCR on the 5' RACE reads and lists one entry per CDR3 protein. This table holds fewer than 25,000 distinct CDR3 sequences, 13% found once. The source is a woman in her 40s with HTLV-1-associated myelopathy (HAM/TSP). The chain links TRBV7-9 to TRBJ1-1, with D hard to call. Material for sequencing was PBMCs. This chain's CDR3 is CASRAGNTEAFF. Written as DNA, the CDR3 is TGTGCCAGCAGAGCCGGGAACACTGAAGCTTTCTTT.